This T cell receptor (beta chain) was observed in a study of blood T cells in healthy people across ages. Study-level information: Template switching captured about one barcoded beta molecule per two T cells.

A sample-barcoded 5' primer and a J-beta primer mix were used in a second PCR of roughly 6 to 12 cycles. The template-switch adaptor was a 5' adaptor with 12 random nucleotides. It tagged each cDNA molecule. From each sample, at least 2.5 million paired-end reads containing CDR3 were obtained. From the 5' RACE reads, TCRdb called clonotypes with MiXCR, one entry per CDR3 protein. This sample has nearly 1 million distinct CDR3 sequences; roughly 51% occur once, and the top ten carry 20% to 25%. Isolation of PBMCs gave at least 6.5 million cells per sample. V was shortened by 0 bases and J by 2 bases, with 7 bases between the two germline ends. CDR3 size: 14 residues. CDR1 is SGHRS and CDR2 is YFSETQ in the germline V gene.

The clonotype comes from a woman in her sixties in good health. The chain recombines TRBV5-1 with TRBJ2-3; D uncertain. The sequenced sample consisted of blood. The CDR3 protein is CASSLEQYTDTQYF. The CDR3 DNA sequence: TGCGCCAGCAGCTTGGAACAGTACACAGATACGCAGTATTTT.